These T cell receptor beta chains were read from a single sample in a study of identical twins. TCRdb used MiXCR to reprocess the 5' RACE reads, holding one entry per CDR3 protein. The table records some 600,000 distinct CDR3 sequences, 7.1% of them present only once. Another study also made use of these data, one on yellow fever vaccine responses in identical twins.

The sequencing input was PBMCs. All receptors derive from a woman under 30 in good health. CDR3s include the opening cysteine and the closing phenylalanine or tryptophan. A D gene is named only where the DNA matches it firmly. Size is stated for part of the rows, as once, few or many counts, or as a class when the clone is expanded.

J,size,D,V,CDR3,DNA
TRBJ2-3,few,-,TRBV10-3,CAISDVQVADTQYF,TGTGCCATCAGTGACGTCCAGGTAGCAGATACGCAGTATTTT
TRBJ2-3,few,-,TRBV4-1,CASSQEEASEAPTDTQYF,TGCGCCAGCAGCCAAGAGGAGGCGTCAGAGGCGCCCACAGATACGCAGTATTTT
TRBJ2-2,few,TRBD2,TRBV12-3/TRBV12-4,CASHGTSVTGELFF,TGTGCCAGCCACGGGACTAGCGTCACCGGGGAGCTGTTTTTT
TRBJ2-3,many,-,TRBV15,CATSRAPGGTSTDTQYF,TGTGCCACCAGCAGGGCTCCTGGTGGGACTAGCACAGATACGCAGTATTTT
TRBJ2-1,many,TRBD2,TRBV20-1,CSARDWDSGMYNEQFF,TGCAGTGCTAGAGATTGGGATAGCGGGATGTACAATGAGCAGTTCTTC
TRBJ2-1,many,-,TRBV24-1,CATSVRQLGDEQFF,TGTGCCACCAGTGTTCGACAGCTGGGGGATGAGCAGTTCTTC
TRBJ1-5,-,-,TRBV12-3/TRBV12-4,CASSLRQGQPQHF,TGTGCCAGCAGTTTGCGGCAGGGTCAGCCCCAGCATTTT
TRBJ2-5,many,-,TRBV5-1,CASSVASLETQYF,TGCGCCAGCAGCGTGGCTAGCTTGGAGACCCAGTACTTC
TRBJ1-2,few,-,TRBV29-1,CSFLGQGSNYGYTF,TGCAGCTTCCTGGGGCAGGGTTCCAACTATGGCTACACCTTC
TRBJ2-1,many,-,TRBV7-9,CASSGTGERLYNEQFF,TGTGCCAGCAGCGGGACTGGAGAGAGGCTATACAATGAGCAGTTCTTC
TRBJ2-7,-,-,TRBV14,CASRDPGGDEQYF,TGTGCCAGCAGAGACCCGGGTGGGGACGAGCAGTACTTC
TRBJ1-2,many,TRBD1,TRBV12-3/TRBV12-4,CASSSRGTPGGYGYTF,TGTGCCAGCAGCTCCAGGGGGACTCCTGGCGGCTATGGCTACACCTTC
TRBJ2-1,few,TRBD2,TRBV3-1,CASSQETLAGVNEQFF,TGTGCCAGCAGCCAAGAAACCCTAGCGGGAGTCAATGAGCAGTTCTTC
TRBJ1-5,many,-,TRBV20-1,CSARTVNNQPQHF,TGCAGTGCTAGGACAGTTAACAATCAGCCCCAGCATTTT
TRBJ2-7,few,TRBD2,TRBV4-1,CASSQARGRLAGEQYF,TGCGCCAGCAGCCAAGCCAGAGGACGACTAGCTGGCGAGCAGTACTTC
TRBJ2-3,few,-,TRBV4-1,CASSQERGVFPDTQYF,TGCGCCAGCAGCCAAGAAAGGGGGGTTTTTCCAGATACGCAGTATTTT
TRBJ2-2,few,-,TRBV9,CASSVEHTGELFF,TGTGCCAGCAGCGTAGAACACACCGGGGAGCTGTTTTTT
TRBJ2-1,many,-,TRBV28,CASSRAGLNNEQFF,TGTGCCAGCAGTAGGGCAGGGCTCAACAATGAGCAGTTCTTC
TRBJ2-1,-,TRBD2,TRBV5-6,CASRGASGINNEQFF,TGTGCCAGCAGGGGGGCTAGCGGGATTAACAATGAGCAGTTCTTC
TRBJ2-4,many,-,TRBV4-1,CASSQEGVRGSRIQYF,TGCGCCAGCAGCCAAGAGGGGGTCCGAGGGAGTCGAATTCAGTACTTC
TRBJ1-1,few,TRBD1,TRBV12-3/TRBV12-4,CASSSQGAANTEAFF,TGTGCCAGCAGTTCGCAGGGGGCCGCGAACACTGAAGCTTTCTTT
TRBJ2-1,-,-,TRBV7-3,CASSFERSIYNEQFF,TGTGCCAGCAGCTTTGAGAGATCAATCTACAATGAGCAGTTCTTC
TRBJ2-1,-,TRBD2,TRBV20-1,CSARDLFGLAGVSSYNEQFF,TGCAGTGCTAGAGATTTATTTGGACTAGCGGGAGTCTCGTCCTACAATGAGCAGTTCTTC
TRBJ2-4,-,TRBD2,TRBV6-2/TRBV6-3,CASSYGDLTSGRATAKNIQYF,TGTGCCAGCAGTTACGGCGACCTGACTAGCGGGAGGGCCACAGCCAAAAACATTCAGTACTTC
TRBJ2-3,few,-,TRBV3-1,CASSQDPSDTQYF,TGTGCCAGCAGCCAAGATCCGTCAGATACGCAGTATTTT
TRBJ2-1,few,TRBD1,TRBV10-3,CAISGTLTGKFF,TGTGCCATCAGTGGGACCCTGACAGGGAAGTTCTTC
TRBJ2-5,many,-,TRBV4-1,CASSYRAREQETQYF,TGCGCCAGCAGCTATCGAGCGAGGGAGCAAGAGACCCAGTACTTC
TRBJ2-1,few,-,TRBV14,CASSQGLGLEGNEQFF,TGTGCCAGCAGCCAAGGCCTGGGACTTGAGGGAAATGAGCAGTTCTTC
TRBJ1-2,many,-,TRBV24-1,CATSFGNYGYTF,TGTGCCACCAGTTTTGGAAACTATGGCTACACCTTC
TRBJ2-2,few,TRBD1,TRBV5-1,CASSPKTGGNTGELFF,TGCGCCAGCAGCCCAAAGACAGGGGGGAACACCGGGGAGCTGTTTTTT
TRBJ1-5,-,-,TRBV15,CATSRDFTSVYSNQPQHF,TGTGCCACCAGCAGAGATTTTACGAGTGTGTATAGCAATCAGCCCCAGCATTTT
TRBJ2-7,many,-,TRBV28,CASNQPRDNSYEQYF,TGTGCCAGCAATCAACCCCGGGACAACTCCTACGAGCAGTACTTC
TRBJ2-1,few,-,TRBV10-2,CASSDGDELNSYNEQFF,TGCGCCAGCAGTGATGGGGACGAGCTGAACTCCTACAATGAGCAGTTCTTC
TRBJ1-1,-,-,TRBV14,CASSQDTVSVNTEAFF,TGTGCCAGCAGCCAAGATACCGTTTCGGTGAACACTGAAGCTTTCTTT
TRBJ2-5,few,-,TRBV18,CASSPPLGGETQYF,TGTGCCAGCTCACCACCCTTGGGGGGAGAGACCCAGTACTTC
TRBJ2-4,few,-,TRBV7-2,CASSRQGIWENIQYF,TGTGCCAGCAGCCGCCAGGGGATATGGGAAAACATTCAGTACTTC
TRBJ2-2,many,-,TRBV12-3/TRBV12-4,CASSLLAVTGELFF,TGTGCCAGCAGTTTATTGGCAGTTACCGGGGAGCTGTTTTTT
TRBJ1-2,many,TRBD1,TRBV12-3/TRBV12-4,CASSVGQNYGYTF,TGTGCCAGCAGTGTGGGACAGAACTATGGCTACACCTTC
TRBJ2-7,many,-,TRBV12-3/TRBV12-4,CASSLALPLEEGWMRQYF,TGTGCCAGCAGTTTAGCCTTGCCCCTAGAGGAGGGATGGATGAGGCAGTACTTC
TRBJ2-5,-,TRBD2,TRBV6-7,CASSLTGLAGEQETQYF,TGTGCCAGCAGTCTAACGGGACTAGCGGGGGAACAAGAGACCCAGTACTTC
TRBJ2-1,-,-,TRBV7-3,CASSLERNNEQFF,TGTGCCAGCAGCTTGGAGCGGAACAATGAGCAGTTCTTC
TRBJ2-3,few,-,TRBV12-3/TRBV12-4,CASSPQHTDTQYF,TGTGCCAGCAGTCCTCAGCACACAGATACGCAGTATTTT
TRBJ2-2,many,-,TRBV20-1,CSVNGRNTGELFF,TGCAGTGTTAACGGGAGGAACACCGGGGAGCTGTTTTTT
TRBJ2-1,-,-,TRBV3-1,CASSQRLGIFEQFF,TGTGCCAGCAGCCAAAGACTGGGGATCTTTGAGCAGTTCTTC
TRBJ2-1,many,TRBD2,TRBV9,CASSVAGGLDEQFF,TGTGCCAGCAGCGTAGCGGGGGGGCTGGATGAGCAGTTCTTC
TRBJ2-1,many,TRBD2,TRBV3-1,CASSELTSGGAYEQFF,TGTGCCAGCAGCGAGCTGACTAGCGGGGGGGCGTATGAGCAGTTCTTC
TRBJ2-1,many,-,TRBV12-3/TRBV12-4,CASSPIGGSSSYNEQFF,TGTGCCAGCAGTCCCATTGGCGGGTCGAGCTCCTACAATGAGCAGTTCTTC
TRBJ2-7,few,-,TRBV6-5,CASSYSFGGDPVYEQYF,TGTGCCAGCAGTTACTCGTTTGGCGGCGACCCAGTGTACGAGCAGTACTTC
TRBJ2-7,few,-,TRBV7-8,CASSLDRGSDYEQYF,TGTGCCAGCAGCTTAGATAGGGGCAGTGACTACGAGCAGTACTTC
TRBJ2-1,few,-,TRBV7-9,CASSLDGSRNEQFF,TGTGCCAGCAGCTTGGATGGGAGCAGAAATGAGCAGTTCTTC